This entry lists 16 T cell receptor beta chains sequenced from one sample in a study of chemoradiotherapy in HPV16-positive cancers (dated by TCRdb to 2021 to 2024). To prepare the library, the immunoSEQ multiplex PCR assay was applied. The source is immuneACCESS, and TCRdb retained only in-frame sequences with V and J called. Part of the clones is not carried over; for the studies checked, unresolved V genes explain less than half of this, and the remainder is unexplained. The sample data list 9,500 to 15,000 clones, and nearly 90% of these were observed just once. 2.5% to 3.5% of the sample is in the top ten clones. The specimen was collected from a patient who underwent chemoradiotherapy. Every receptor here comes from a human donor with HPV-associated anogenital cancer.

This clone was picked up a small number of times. The CDR3 loop reads CASNERQTYEQYF. CDR3 nucleotide sequence: TGTGCCAGCAACGAACGACAGACCTACGAGCAGTACTTC. The gene calls are TRBV6-1 and TRBJ2-7; D is perhaps TRBD1 (5 bases). This CDR3 has 13 residues. V lost 7 bases, J lost 2 bases, and 12 bases lay in between. The germline V gene encodes CDR1 MNHNS and CDR2 SASEGT.

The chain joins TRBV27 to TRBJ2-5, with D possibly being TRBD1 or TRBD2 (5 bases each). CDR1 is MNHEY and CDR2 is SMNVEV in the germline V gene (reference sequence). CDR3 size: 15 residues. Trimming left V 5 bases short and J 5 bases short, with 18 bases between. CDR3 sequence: CASSPSTSWGETQYF. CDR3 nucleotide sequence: TGTGCCAGCAGTCCCTCAACTAGTTGGGGGGAGACCCAGTACTTC.

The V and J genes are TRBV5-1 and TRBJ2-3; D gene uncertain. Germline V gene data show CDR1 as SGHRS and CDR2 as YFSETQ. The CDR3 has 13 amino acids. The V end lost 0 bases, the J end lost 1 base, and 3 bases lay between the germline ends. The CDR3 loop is CASSLDGTDTQYF. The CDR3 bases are TGCGCCAGCAGCTTGGACGGCACAGATACGCAGTATTTT.

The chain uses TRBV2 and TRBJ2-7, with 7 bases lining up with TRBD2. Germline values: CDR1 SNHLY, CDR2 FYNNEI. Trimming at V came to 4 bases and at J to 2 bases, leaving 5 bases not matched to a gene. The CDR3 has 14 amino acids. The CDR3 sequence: CASSASGETYEQYF. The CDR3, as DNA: TGTGCCAGCAGTGCTAGCGGTGAGACCTACGAGCAGTACTTC.

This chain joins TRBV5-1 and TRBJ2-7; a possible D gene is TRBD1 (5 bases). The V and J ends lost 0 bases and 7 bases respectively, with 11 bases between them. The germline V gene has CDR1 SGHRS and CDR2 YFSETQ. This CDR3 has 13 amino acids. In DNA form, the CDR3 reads TGCGCCAGCAGCTTGGCTCCAGGGTCTGAGCAGTACTTC. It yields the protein CASSLAPGSEQYF.

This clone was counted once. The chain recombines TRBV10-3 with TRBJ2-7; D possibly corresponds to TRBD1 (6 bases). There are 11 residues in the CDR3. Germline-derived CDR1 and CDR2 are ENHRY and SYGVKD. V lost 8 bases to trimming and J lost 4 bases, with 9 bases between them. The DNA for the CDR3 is TGTGCCATCGGGCAGGGGTACGAGCAGTACTTC. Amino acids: CAIGQGYEQYF.

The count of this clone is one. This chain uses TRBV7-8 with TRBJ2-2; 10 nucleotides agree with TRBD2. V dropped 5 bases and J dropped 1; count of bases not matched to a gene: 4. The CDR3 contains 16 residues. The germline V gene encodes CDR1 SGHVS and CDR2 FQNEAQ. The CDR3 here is CASSPRTSGNTGELFF. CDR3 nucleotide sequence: TGTGCCAGCAGCCCTAGGACTAGCGGGAACACCGGGGAGCTGTTTTTT.

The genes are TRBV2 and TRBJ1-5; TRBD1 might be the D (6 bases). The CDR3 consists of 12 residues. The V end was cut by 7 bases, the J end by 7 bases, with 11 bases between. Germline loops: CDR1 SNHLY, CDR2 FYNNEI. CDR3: CASKGGAQPQHF. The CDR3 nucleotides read TGTGCCAGCAAGGGGGGGGCCCAGCCCCAGCATTTT.

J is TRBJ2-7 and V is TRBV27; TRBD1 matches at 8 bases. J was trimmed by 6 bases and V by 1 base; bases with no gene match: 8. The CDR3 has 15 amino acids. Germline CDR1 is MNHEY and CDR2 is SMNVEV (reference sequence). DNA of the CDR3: TGTGCCAGCAGTTTATATGGGACAGGTACCCGCGAGCAGTACTTC. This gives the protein CASSLYGTGTREQYF.

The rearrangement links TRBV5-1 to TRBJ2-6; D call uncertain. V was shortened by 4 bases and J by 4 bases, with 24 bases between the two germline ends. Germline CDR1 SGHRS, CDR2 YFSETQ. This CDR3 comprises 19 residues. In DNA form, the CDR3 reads TGCGCCAGCAGCCCGAGTTCCAGTCGCGCTTTTCTGGGGGCCAACGTCCTGACTTTC. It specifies CASSPSSSRAFLGANVLTF.

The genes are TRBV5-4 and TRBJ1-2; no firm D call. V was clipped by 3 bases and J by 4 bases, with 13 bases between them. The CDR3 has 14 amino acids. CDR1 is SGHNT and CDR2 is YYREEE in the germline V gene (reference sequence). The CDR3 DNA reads TGTGCCAGCAGCTCCGTTCCCGGCAGCTATGGCTACACCTTC. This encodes CASSSVPGSYGYTF.

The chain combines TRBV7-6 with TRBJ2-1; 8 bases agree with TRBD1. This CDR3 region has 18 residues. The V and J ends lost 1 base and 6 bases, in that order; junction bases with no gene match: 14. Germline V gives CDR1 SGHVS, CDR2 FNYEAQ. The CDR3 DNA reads TGTGCCAGCAGCTTAGGGGACAGGAGTATGGCAAGGGTCAATGAGCAGTTCTTC. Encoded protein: CASSLGDRSMARVNEQFF.

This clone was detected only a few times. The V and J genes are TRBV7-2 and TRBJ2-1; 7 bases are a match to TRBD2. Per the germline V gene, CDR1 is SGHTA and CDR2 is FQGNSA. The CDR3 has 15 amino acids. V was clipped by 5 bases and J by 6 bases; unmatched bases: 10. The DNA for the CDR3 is TGTGCCAGCAGCCTAGGGCGGGGGAGTTTCAATGAGCAGTTCTTC. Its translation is CASSLGRGSFNEQFF.

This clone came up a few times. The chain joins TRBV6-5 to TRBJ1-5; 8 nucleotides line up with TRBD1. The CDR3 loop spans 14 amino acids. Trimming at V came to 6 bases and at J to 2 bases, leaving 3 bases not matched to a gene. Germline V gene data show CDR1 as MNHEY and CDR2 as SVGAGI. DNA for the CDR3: TGTGCCAGCAGACGGACAGGGCGCAATCAGCCCCAGCATTTT. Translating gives CASRRTGRNQPQHF.

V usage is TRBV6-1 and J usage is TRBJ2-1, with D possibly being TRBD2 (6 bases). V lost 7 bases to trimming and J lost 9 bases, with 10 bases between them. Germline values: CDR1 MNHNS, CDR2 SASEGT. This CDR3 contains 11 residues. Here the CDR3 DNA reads TGTGCCAGCAAACGACTAGGTGAGCAGTTCTTC. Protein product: CASKRLGEQFF.

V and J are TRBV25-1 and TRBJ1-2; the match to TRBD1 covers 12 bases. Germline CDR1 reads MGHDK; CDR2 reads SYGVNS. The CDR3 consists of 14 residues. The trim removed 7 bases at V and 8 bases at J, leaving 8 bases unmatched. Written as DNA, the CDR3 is TGTGCCAGCAACCGCGGGACAGGGGGCGAGGGCTACACCTTC. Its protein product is CASNRGTGGEGYTF.